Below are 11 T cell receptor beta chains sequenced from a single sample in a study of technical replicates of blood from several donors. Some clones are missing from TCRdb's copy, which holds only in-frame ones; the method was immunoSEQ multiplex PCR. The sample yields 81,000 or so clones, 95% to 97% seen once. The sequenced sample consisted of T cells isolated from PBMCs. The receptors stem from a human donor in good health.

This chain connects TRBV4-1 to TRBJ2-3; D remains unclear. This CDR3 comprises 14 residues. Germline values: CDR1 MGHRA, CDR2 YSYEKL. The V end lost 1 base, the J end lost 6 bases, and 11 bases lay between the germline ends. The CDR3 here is CASSQAENGDTQYF. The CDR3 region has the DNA TGCGCCAGCAGCCAAGCGGAGAACGGGGATACGCAGTATTTT.

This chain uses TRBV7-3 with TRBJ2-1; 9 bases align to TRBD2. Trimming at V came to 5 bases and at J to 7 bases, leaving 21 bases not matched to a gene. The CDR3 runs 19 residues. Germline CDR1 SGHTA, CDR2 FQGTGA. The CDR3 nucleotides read TGTGCCAGCAGCCCTCAGACCCTATTAGCGGGGGCCCTTAGTAATGAGCAGTTCTTC. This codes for CASSPQTLLAGALSNEQFF.

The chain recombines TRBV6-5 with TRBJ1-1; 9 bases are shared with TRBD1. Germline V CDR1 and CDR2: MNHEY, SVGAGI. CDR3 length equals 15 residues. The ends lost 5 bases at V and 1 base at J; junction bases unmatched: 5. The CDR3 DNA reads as TGTGCCAGCAGTAACACAGGGGGCTCGAACACTGAAGCTTTCTTT. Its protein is CASSNTGGSNTEAFF.

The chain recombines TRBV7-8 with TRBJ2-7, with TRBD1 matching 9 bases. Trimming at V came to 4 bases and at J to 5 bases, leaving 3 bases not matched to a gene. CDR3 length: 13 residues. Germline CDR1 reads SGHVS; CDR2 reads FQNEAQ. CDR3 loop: CASSSDRGDEQYF. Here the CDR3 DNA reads TGTGCCAGCAGCTCGGACAGGGGCGACGAGCAGTACTTC.

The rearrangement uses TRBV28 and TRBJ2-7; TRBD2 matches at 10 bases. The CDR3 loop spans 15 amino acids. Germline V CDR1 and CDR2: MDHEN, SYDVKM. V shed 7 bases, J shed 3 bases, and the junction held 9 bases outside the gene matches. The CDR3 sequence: CASTRLAGLVYEQYF. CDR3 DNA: TGTGCCAGCACCAGACTAGCGGGTTTAGTCTACGAGCAGTACTTC.

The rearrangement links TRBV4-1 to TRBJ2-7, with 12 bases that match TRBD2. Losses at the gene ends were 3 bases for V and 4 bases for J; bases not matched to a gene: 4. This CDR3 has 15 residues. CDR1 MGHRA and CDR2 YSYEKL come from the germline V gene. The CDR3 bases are TGCGCCAGCAGCCATCCTAGCGGGGGGGCGTACGAGCAGTACTTC. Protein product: CASSHPSGGAYEQYF.

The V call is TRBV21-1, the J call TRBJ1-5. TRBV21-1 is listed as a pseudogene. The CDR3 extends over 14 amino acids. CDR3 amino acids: CASKLRLGNQPQHF. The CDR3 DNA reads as TGTGCCAGCAAGCTACGGTTGGGCAATCAGCCCCAGCATTTT.

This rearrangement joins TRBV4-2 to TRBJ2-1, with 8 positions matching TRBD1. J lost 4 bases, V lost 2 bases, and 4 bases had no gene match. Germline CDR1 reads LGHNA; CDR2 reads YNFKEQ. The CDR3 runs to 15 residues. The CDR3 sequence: CASSQRGDRYNEQFF. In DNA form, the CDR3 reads TGTGCCAGCAGCCAACGCGGGGACAGGTACAATGAGCAGTTCTTC.

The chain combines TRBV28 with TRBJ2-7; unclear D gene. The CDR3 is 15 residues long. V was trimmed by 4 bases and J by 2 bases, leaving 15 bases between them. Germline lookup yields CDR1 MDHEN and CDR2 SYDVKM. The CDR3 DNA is TGTGCCAGCAGTTCAGTAGCAGCCCACACCTACGAGCAGTACTTC. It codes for CASSSVAAHTYEQYF. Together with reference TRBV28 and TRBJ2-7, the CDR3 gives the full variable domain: DVKVTQSSRYLVKRTGEKVFLECVQDMDHENMFWYRQDPGLGLRLIYFSYDVKMKEKGDIPEGYSVSREKKERFSLILESASTNQTSMYLCASSSVAAHTYEQYFGPGTRLTVT.

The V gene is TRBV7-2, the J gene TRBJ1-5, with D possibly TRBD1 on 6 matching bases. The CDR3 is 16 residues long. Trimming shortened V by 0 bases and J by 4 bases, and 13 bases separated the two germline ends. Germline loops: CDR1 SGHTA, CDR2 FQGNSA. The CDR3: CASSLAPGTTNQPQHF. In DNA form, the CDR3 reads TGTGCCAGCAGCTTAGCGCCTGGGACAACTAATCAGCCCCAGCATTTT.

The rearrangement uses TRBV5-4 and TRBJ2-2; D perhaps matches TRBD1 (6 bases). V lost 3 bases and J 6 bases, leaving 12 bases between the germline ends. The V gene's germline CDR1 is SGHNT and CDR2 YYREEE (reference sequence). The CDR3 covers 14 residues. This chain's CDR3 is CASSSYTGSGELFF. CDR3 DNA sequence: TGTGCCAGCAGCTCCTACACAGGGTCCGGGGAGCTGTTTTTT.